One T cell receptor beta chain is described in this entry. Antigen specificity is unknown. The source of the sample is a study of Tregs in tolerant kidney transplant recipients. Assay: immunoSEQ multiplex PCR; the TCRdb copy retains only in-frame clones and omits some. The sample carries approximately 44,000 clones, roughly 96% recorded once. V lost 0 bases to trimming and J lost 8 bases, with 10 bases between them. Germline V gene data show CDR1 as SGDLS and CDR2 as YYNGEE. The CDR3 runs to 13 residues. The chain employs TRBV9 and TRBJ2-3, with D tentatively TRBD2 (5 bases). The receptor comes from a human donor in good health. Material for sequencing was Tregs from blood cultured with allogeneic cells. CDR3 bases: TGTGCCAGCAGCGTAGGTGGTAGCGCTACGCAGTATTTT. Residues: CASSVGGSATQYF.